What follows are 2 T cell receptor beta chains derived from one specimen sequenced in a study of PD-1 blockade in classical Hodgkin lymphoma. The protocol was immunoSEQ multiplex PCR, while the TCRdb copy is restricted to in-frame clones and leaves out a portion. Of nearly 55,000 clones in the sample, over 75% were seen once. Every patient was affected by relapse after autologous stem cell transplantation, while exposure to brentuximab vedotin was not uniform. The material was peripheral blood mononuclear cells (PBMCs), obtained at baseline. These receptor sequences come from a human donor with classical Hodgkin lymphoma.

This chain joins TRBV27 and TRBJ2-1; possible D gene TRBD2, 5 bases. Germline values: CDR1 MNHEY, CDR2 SMNVEV (reference sequence). Trimming took off 8 bases at V and 0 bases at J, with 8 bases between the two ends. This CDR3 is 13 amino acids long. This CDR3 reads CASREFSYNEQFF. The CDR3 DNA sequence: TGTGCCAGCCGGGAATTCTCCTACAATGAGCAGTTCTTC.

The chain employs TRBV5-1 and TRBJ2-2; 10 positions agree with TRBD1. After removal of 4 bases from V and 3 bases from J, the junction contained 3 bases not matched to a gene. Germline V gives CDR1 SGHRS, CDR2 YFSETQ. This CDR3 region has 15 residues. For the CDR3, the DNA is TGCGCCAGCAGCAACGGACAGGGGGACACCGGGGAGCTGTTTTTT. It codes for CASSNGQGDTGELFF.